Here is one T cell receptor (beta chain) with its context. Its cognate antigen is unknown. Germline loops: CDR1 SQVTM, CDR2 ANQGSEA. With V trimmed by 1 base and J by 4 bases, 4 bases remained unmatched. The CDR3 has 13 residues. Survey level was the resolution at which the v3.0 immunoSEQ assay ran. Some clones are missing from TCRdb's copy, which holds only in-frame ones; the method was immunoSEQ multiplex PCR. The sample consists of around 15,000 clones, 88% of them appearing once. This sample was included in a study of long-term antiretroviral therapy in people with HIV. Study-level points and caveats: Diversity increased after ART yet remained lower than in transplant donor controls. HIV repertoires had narrower CDR3 length ranges than controls.

Sample: unsorted PBMCs, taken 6.9 years after starting antiretroviral therapy. The clonotype comes from a man between 45 and 60 years old with HIV. The chain uses TRBV29-1 and TRBJ2-7, with 7 bases fitting TRBD2. CDR3 sequence reads: CSVEVPSGYEQYF. The CDR3 coding sequence is TGCAGCGTTGAAGTACCTAGCGGATACGAGCAGTACTTC.